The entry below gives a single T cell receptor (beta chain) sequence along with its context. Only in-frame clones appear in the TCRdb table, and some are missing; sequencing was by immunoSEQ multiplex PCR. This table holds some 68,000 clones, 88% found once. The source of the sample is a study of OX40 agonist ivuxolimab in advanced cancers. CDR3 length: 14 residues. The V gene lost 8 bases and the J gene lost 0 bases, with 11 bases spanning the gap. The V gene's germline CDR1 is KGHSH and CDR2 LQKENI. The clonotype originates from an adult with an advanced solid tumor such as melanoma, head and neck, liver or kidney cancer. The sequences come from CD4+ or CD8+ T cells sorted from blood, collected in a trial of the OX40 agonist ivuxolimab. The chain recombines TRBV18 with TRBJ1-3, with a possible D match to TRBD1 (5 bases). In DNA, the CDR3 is TGTGCCAGCAAAGACAGCTACTCTGGAAACACCATATATTTT. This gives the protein CASKDSYSGNTIYF.